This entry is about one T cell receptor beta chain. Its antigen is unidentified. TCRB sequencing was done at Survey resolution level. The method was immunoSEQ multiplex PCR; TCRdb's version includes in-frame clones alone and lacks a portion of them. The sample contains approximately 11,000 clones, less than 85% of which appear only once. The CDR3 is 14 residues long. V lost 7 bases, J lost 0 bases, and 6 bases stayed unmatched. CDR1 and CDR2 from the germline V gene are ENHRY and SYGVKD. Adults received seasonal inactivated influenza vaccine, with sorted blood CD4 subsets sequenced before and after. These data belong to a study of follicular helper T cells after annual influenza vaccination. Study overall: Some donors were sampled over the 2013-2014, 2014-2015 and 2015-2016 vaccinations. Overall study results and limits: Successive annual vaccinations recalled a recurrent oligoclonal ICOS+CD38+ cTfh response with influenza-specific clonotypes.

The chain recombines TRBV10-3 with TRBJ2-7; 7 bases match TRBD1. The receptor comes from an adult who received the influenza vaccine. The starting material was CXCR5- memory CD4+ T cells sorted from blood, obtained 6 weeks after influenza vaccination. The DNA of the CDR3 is TGTGCCATCAATCCCGGGACAGTCTCCTACGAGCAGTACTTC. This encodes CAINPGTVSYEQYF.